This T cell receptor beta chain was recovered during a study of T cell clones after liver transplantation. Study summary: Post-transplant blood was tracked for graft-donor-reactive T cell clones identified in a pre-transplant mixed lymphocyte reaction. Study-wide results and caveats: Low donor cell numbers restricted donor-reactive repertoire measurement in two subjects. These preliminary findings come from unstandardized post-transplant sampling times.

This clone came up once. Its matching antigen is unknown. TCRdb keeps only in-frame clones here, not all; method: immunoSEQ multiplex PCR. In the table there are approximately 19,000 clones, around 80% of which are singletons. Thawed unstimulated PBMCs were FACS-sorted by CD3, CD4 and CD8 into two populations. There are 15 residues in the CDR3. Germline V gives CDR1 SGHKS, CDR2 YYEKEE (reference sequence). The junction had 5 bases not matched to a gene; V was cut back by 2 bases and J by 4 bases. The chain is built from TRBV5-5 and TRBJ2-7; 11 positions match TRBD2. The specimen was CD8+ T cells from blood, collected around 48 months after liver transplant. This receptor was taken from a human patient who received a liver transplant. Part of the T cell pool may stem from the graft donor. The CDR3 spells CASSFASGGTYEQYF. The CDR3 nucleotides are TGTGCCAGCAGCTTTGCTAGCGGGGGGACGTACGAGCAGTACTTC.